This passage covers 24 T cell receptor beta chains from one sample sequenced in a study of blood T cell repertoires in COVID-19. Profiling relied on immunoSEQ multiplex PCR, and the TCRdb table lists in-frame clones only, not all of them. This sample carries 77,000 or so clones, about 83% of them seen once, and the ten largest clones take around 6%. Material for sequencing was peripheral blood. The receptors were gathered from a woman aged 60 to 75 with acute or convalescent COVID-19.

Points on this clone: This sample also contains other DNA sequences that code for the same CDR3. This sequence joins TRBV5-1 and TRBJ2-7; TRBD1 matches at 8 bases. CDR1 is SGHRS, CDR2 YFSETQ, per germline. The CDR3 runs to 15 residues. After removal of 3 bases from V and 3 bases from J, the junction contained 8 bases not matched to a gene. Here the CDR3 reads CASSSGTGGIYEQYF. The CDR3 DNA reads as TGCGCCAGCAGCTCTGGGACAGGCGGGATCTACGAGCAGTACTTC.

Remarks on this clone: The sample carries other DNA sequences with the same CDR3. The chain employs TRBV3-1 (or the pseudogene TRBV3-2) and TRBJ2-3; 7 bases align to TRBD2. CDR3 length: 14 residues. Germline loops: CDR1 LGHDT, CDR2 YNNKEL (reference sequence). After removal of 4 bases from V and 6 bases from J, the junction contained 7 bases not matched to a gene. This chain's CDR3 is CASSLGLGGDTQYF. CDR3 nucleotides: TGTGCCAGCAGCCTTGGACTAGGAGGGGATACGCAGTATTTT.

This chain links TRBV9 with TRBJ2-7; 7 bases map to TRBD2. Germline assignment: CDR1 SGDLS and CDR2 YYNGEE. This CDR3 has 15 amino acids. With V trimmed by 4 bases and J by 0 bases, 7 bases remained unmatched. Here the CDR3 DNA reads TGTGCCAGCAGCACTTCCGGGACTACCTCCTACGAGCAGTACTTC. Protein sequence: CASSTSGTTSYEQYF.

The chain uses TRBV14 and TRBJ2-7; D is unresolved. Germline loops: CDR1 SGHDN, CDR2 FVKESK. V gave up 0 bases and J gave up 5 bases, with 17 bases separating them. The CDR3 length is 16 residues. The CDR3 spells CASSQDPVFRVHEQYF. CDR3 nucleotides: TGTGCCAGCAGCCAAGATCCTGTATTTCGAGTCCACGAGCAGTACTTC. Complete variable domain (other parts from reference TRBV14 and TRBJ2-7): EAGVTQFPSHSVIEKGQTVTLRCDPISGHDNLYWYRRVMGKEIKFLLHFVKESKQDESGMPNNRFLAERTGGTYSTLKVQPAELEDSGVYFCASSQDPVFRVHEQYFGPGTRLTVT.

The chain couples TRBV6-1 to TRBJ1-2, with 8 positions matching TRBD1. Per the germline V gene, CDR1 is MNHNS and CDR2 is SASEGT. Trimming took 3 bases from V and 5 from J; bases not matched to a gene: 8. The CDR3 is 15 amino acids. CDR3 residues: CASSDRQGQGYGYTF. The DNA for the CDR3 is TGTGCCAGCAGTGACCGACAGGGGCAAGGATATGGCTACACCTTC.

The table lists this clone with a count of one. The genes are TRBV6-5 and TRBJ1-5; a possible D gene is TRBD1 (6 bases). The V and J ends lost 8 bases and 0 bases respectively, with 14 bases between them. CDR1 and CDR2 from the germline V gene are MNHEY and SVGAGI. The CDR3 runs to 15 residues. CDR3 coding DNA: TGTGCCAGCCTCAGGGACATGGTTAGCAATCAGCCCCAGCATTTT. It codes for CASLRDMVSNQPQHF.

The rearrangement links TRBV6-5 to TRBJ2-1; 8 positions match TRBD1. CDR1 is MNHEY and CDR2 is SVGAGI in the germline V gene. Trimming at V came to 4 bases and at J to 5 bases, leaving 4 bases not matched to a gene. This CDR3 comprises 14 residues. For the CDR3, the DNA is TGTGCCAGCAGTTTCCGGGACAGGAACAATGAGCAGTTCTTC. Amino acid sequence: CASSFRDRNNEQFF.

This clone appeared once. This chain links TRBV7-6 with TRBJ2-4; a possible D gene is TRBD2 (6 bases). In germline, CDR1 is SGHVS, CDR2 FNYEAQ. Trimming cost V 9 bases and J 2 bases, with 32 bases left between them. The CDR3 runs to 20 residues. In nucleotides, the CDR3 is TGTGCCAGTAGCCCCGTATGGCTACTAGCCAAATTTTGGCCCAAAAACATTCAGTACTTC. Its translation is CASSPVWLLAKFWPKNIQYF.

The V call is TRBV19, the J call TRBJ2-7, with 8 bases aligning to TRBD1. CDR1 and CDR2 from the germline V gene are LNHDA and SQIVND (reference sequence). V trimming: 5 bases; J trimming: 4 bases; junction bases outside the gene matches: 13. This CDR3 region has 16 residues. The CDR3 bases are TGTGCCAGTAGTCCGTCCCTGGTCAGGGGGCTTTACGAGCAGTACTTC. Protein product: CASSPSLVRGLYEQYF.

This clone came up once. This chain connects TRBV19 to TRBJ1-5, with 7 bases aligning to TRBD1. The V segment lost 2 bases and the J segment 6 bases; nucleotides outside the gene matches: 7. CDR3 length: 15 residues. CDR1 is LNHDA and CDR2 is SQIVND in the germline V gene (reference sequence). CDR3 protein: CASSIRGQMGQPQHF. For the CDR3, the DNA is TGTGCCAGTAGTATAAGGGGACAGATGGGTCAGCCCCAGCATTTT.

The chain employs TRBV5-1 and TRBJ1-5; D remains ambiguous. Germline values: CDR1 SGHRS, CDR2 YFSETQ. CDR3 length: 14 amino acids. V shed 2 bases and J shed 7 bases, with 13 bases lying between them. The CDR3 here is CASSFGIDGQPQHF. Here the CDR3 DNA reads TGCGCCAGCAGCTTCGGAATCGACGGGCAGCCCCAGCATTTT.

This chain joins TRBV19 and TRBJ2-5, with 7 nucleotides matching TRBD1. There are 13 residues in the CDR3. Germline CDR1 and CDR2: LNHDA and SQIVND (reference sequence). V lost 8 bases to trimming and J lost 5 bases; unmatched junction nucleotides: 8. The CDR3 nucleotides read TGTGCCAGTGACACAGGGGTTGGGGAGACCCAGTACTTC. This encodes CASDTGVGETQYF.

The chain is built from TRBV4-2 and TRBJ1-2; D ambiguous. Germline loops: CDR1 LGHNA, CDR2 YNFKEQ. This CDR3 is 15 amino acids long. V lost 4 bases, J lost 3 bases, and 15 bases lay in between. This chain's CDR3 is CASSPVGSGYYGYTF. CDR3 in DNA: TGTGCCAGCAGCCCTGTTGGGAGCGGCTACTATGGCTACACCTTC.

In its sample, this clone was seen a few times. The J gene is TRBJ1-2, the V gene TRBV9, with no clear D. With 0 bases removed from V and 8 bases from J, the gap between germline ends came to 11 bases. The germline V gene has CDR1 SGDLS and CDR2 YYNGEE. This CDR3 region has 13 residues. Here the CDR3 DNA reads TGTGCCAGCAGCGTAGCTGAGGGTTGGGGCTACACCTTC. Its protein product is CASSVAEGWGYTF.

This clone came up once. The CDR3 nucleotides read TGTGCCAGCAGCCTCCTTTCAGGGGTATTTAATTCACCCCTCCACTTT. Translated: CASSLLSGVFNSPLHF. This sequence joins TRBV7-9 and TRBJ1-6, with D perhaps TRBD1 (6 bases). Trimming removed 5 bases at V and 6 bases at J, with 17 bases between. The CDR3 extends over 16 amino acids. Germline V gene sequence: CDR1 SEHNR, CDR2 FQNEAQ (reference sequence).

The chain joins TRBV2 to TRBJ1-1; 8 bases agree with TRBD1. Germline lookup yields CDR1 SNHLY and CDR2 FYNNEI. Trimming took 6 bases from V and 1 from J; bases not matched to a gene: 10. The CDR3 runs to 16 residues. CDR3 protein: CASRDRQGFPNTEAFF. In DNA form, the CDR3 reads TGTGCCAGCAGAGACAGACAGGGGTTCCCGAACACTGAAGCTTTCTTT.

This chain links TRBV15 with TRBJ1-5; 8 nucleotides match TRBD1. Germline CDR1 reads LNHNV; CDR2 reads YYDKDF (reference sequence). With 4 bases clipped from V and 4 bases from J, the junction kept 15 bases outside the gene matches. The CDR3 is made up of 18 amino acids. This chain's CDR3 is CATSTQTGVLGLNQPQHF. The CDR3 DNA reads TGTGCCACCAGCACCCAGACAGGGGTTTTGGGCCTAAATCAGCCCCAGCATTTT.

This chain joins TRBV5-1 and TRBJ1-2; tentatively, D is TRBD1 (5 bases). V lost 0 bases to trimming and J lost 5 bases, with 14 bases between them. Germline CDR1 SGHRS, CDR2 YFSETQ. The length of the CDR3 is 15 residues. The CDR3 sequence: CASSLAQGTEYGYTF. CDR3 sequence (DNA): TGCGCCAGCAGCTTGGCGCAGGGAACAGAGTATGGCTACACCTTC. Drawing the rest from reference TRBV5-1 and TRBJ1-2, the complete variable domain is KAGVTQTPRYLIKTRGQQVTLSCSPISGHRSVSWYQQTPGQGLQFLFEYFSETQRNKGNFPGRFSGRQFSNSRSEMNVSTLELGDSALYLCASSLAQGTEYGYTFGSGTRLTVV.

The V call is TRBV5-4, the J call TRBJ2-3; the match to TRBD2 covers 13 bases. After removal of 4 bases from V and 0 bases from J, the junction contained 2 bases not matched to a gene. This CDR3 has 16 residues. CDR1 is SGHNT, CDR2 YYREEE, per germline (reference sequence). The CDR3 loop is CASSPGLAGSTDTQYF. The CDR3 DNA reads as TGTGCCAGCAGCCCGGGACTAGCGGGGAGCACAGATACGCAGTATTTT. The complete variable domain, with remaining parts taken from reference TRBV5-4 and TRBJ2-3, reads ETGVTQSPTHLIKTRGQQVTLRCSSQSGHNTVSWYQQALGQGPQFIFQYYREEENGRGNFPPRFSGLQFPNYSSELNVNALELDDSALYLCASSPGLAGSTDTQYFGPGTRLTVL.

The chain combines TRBV9 with TRBJ2-1; 7 bases match TRBD2. The V gene's germline CDR1 is SGDLS and CDR2 YYNGEE. The ends lost 0 bases at V and 1 base at J; junction bases unmatched: 4. This CDR3 region has 16 residues. CDR3 sequence (DNA): TGTGCCAGCAGCGTAGGAGCGGGGTCGTCCTACAATGAGCAGTTCTTC. Translating gives CASSVGAGSSYNEQFF.

CDR3 protein: CASIRTGTGNTIYF. The CDR3 DNA reads as TGTGCCAGCATTCGGACAGGGACTGGAAACACCATATATTTT. This chain uses TRBV6-5 with TRBJ1-3, with 8 bases matching TRBD1. This CDR3 contains 14 residues. Trimming took 7 bases from V and 2 from J; bases not matched to a gene: 4. CDR1 and CDR2 from the germline V gene are MNHEY and SVGAGI.

The chain couples TRBV4-2 to TRBJ1-3, with a weak D call TRBD1 (6 bases). The V end lost 10 bases, the J end lost 0 bases, and 10 bases lay between the germline ends. Germline V gene lookup returns CDR1 LGHNA and CDR2 YNFKEQ. This CDR3 is built from 13 residues. CDR3 sequence (DNA): TGTGCCACCCGACAGGTCTCTGGAAACACCATATATTTT. This codes for CATRQVSGNTIYF.

V gene TRBV3-1 (or the pseudogene TRBV3-2) combines with J gene TRBJ1-4; 7 bases match TRBD1. The germline V gene encodes CDR1 LGHDT and CDR2 YNNKEL (reference sequence). There are 13 residues in the CDR3. With 7 bases clipped from V and 7 bases from J, the junction kept 6 bases outside the gene matches. Written as DNA, the CDR3 is TGTGCCAGCAACCCAACAGGGGTTGAAAAACTGTTTTTT. Translation: CASNPTGVEKLFF.

The V gene is TRBV5-1, the J gene TRBJ2-7; 9 bases match TRBD1. From germline, CDR1 is SGHRS and CDR2 YFSETQ. This CDR3 region has 16 residues. V lost 4 bases, J lost 6 bases, and 14 bases stayed unmatched. The chain's CDR3 is CASSPVSGTGQSEQYF. CDR3 nucleotide sequence: TGCGCCAGCAGCCCCGTCTCTGGGACAGGGCAGTCCGAGCAGTACTTC.